This TCR beta chain came from a study of blood T cell repertoires in COVID-19. Whole-study context: Acute-phase and convalescent COVID-19 samples originated in the United States, Italy and Spain. In each case, the material was cDNA or gDNA derived from T cells, B-cell-depleted T cells, or PBMCs.

With 3 bases removed from V and 5 bases from J, the gap between germline ends came to 20 bases. CDR3 length: 16 residues. Germline values: CDR1 SGHRS, CDR2 YFSETQ. As processed by the authors: Scientists estimated how many nucleated cells there were by amplifying reference gene primers. Sequencing was performed with immunoSEQ multiplex PCR; in TCRdb, only in-frame clones are kept and a portion is missing. The D gene and trimming were derived from the DNA, and the V and J assignments and clone size from that table. The table lists about 130,000 clones, about four fifths of them singletons. The chain has TRBV5-1 and TRBJ1-1; possibly TRBD1 for D (6 bases). Material: peripheral blood. The clonotype originates from a human donor in a cohort sampled during active COVID-19. The chain's CDR3 is CASSSEMGARRTEAFF. The CDR3 nucleotides are TGCGCCAGCAGCTCCGAAATGGGGGCGCGTAGGACTGAAGCTTTCTTT. The full variable domain, rest sourced from reference TRBV5-1 and TRBJ1-1, is KAGVTQTPRYLIKTRGQQVTLSCSPISGHRSVSWYQQTPGQGLQFLFEYFSETQRNKGNFPGRFSGRQFSNSRSEMNVSTLELGDSALYLCASSSEMGARRTEAFFGQGTRLTVV.